The clone carrying this T cell receptor (beta chain) has only one observation. The data were taken from a study of cytomegalovirus exposure and HLA in healthy donors. Primers included in the PCR were 60 Vbeta and 13 Jbeta primers. TCRdb's table, derived via immunoSEQ multiplex PCR, lists solely in-frame clones and lacks some. The sample consists of roughly 160,000 clones, 70% to 85% of them appearing once. V lost 2 bases and J lost 4, with 11 bases in between. The CDR3 runs 15 residues. Germline loops: CDR1 KGHSH, CDR2 LQKENI. Sequenced input: PBMCs. This sequence was found in a man in his forties or fifties in good health and CMV-seropositive. This chain uses TRBV18 with TRBJ1-4; no clear D gene. CDR3 loop: CASSPGTALNEKLFF. The DNA for the CDR3 is TGTGCCAGCTCACCAGGAACAGCTCTTAATGAAAAACTGTTTTTT.